This T cell receptor (beta chain) was sequenced in a study of cytomegalovirus exposure and HLA in healthy donors. A remark on this clone: Antigen: not known.

V dropped 0 bases and J dropped 2 bases, with 7 bases sitting between them. CDR1 and CDR2 (germline): SGHAT, FQNNGV. CDR3 length equals 14 residues. Vbeta (60) and Jbeta (13) primers were used in the PCR. Clones were sequenced by immunoSEQ multiplex PCR, and TCRdb holds only the in-frame ones, with some missing. The sample shows about 72,000 clones, and 2.5% to 3% sits with its ten largest clones. The study's findings and limits: Rare sequences made up most TCRs, while some public TCRs were found in many donors. The authors later linked a missense DCLRE1C variant to TCR beta V- and J-gene trimming. TCR beta chains numbering some 160 were designated cytomegalovirus-associated.

This clonotype was obtained from a man in his forties in good health and CMV-seronegative. The chain couples TRBV11-2 to TRBJ1-2; D gene uncertain. What was sequenced was PBMCs. CDR3: CASSLDPQNYGYTF. The CDR3 DNA follows: TGTGCCAGCAGCTTAGACCCCCAGAACTATGGCTACACCTTC. Using reference TRBV11-2 and TRBJ1-2 for the parts outside the CDR3, the full variable domain is EAGVAQSPRYKIIEKRQSVAFWCNPISGHATLYWYQQILGQGPKLLIQFQNNGVVDDSQLPKDRFSAERLKGVDSTLKIQPAKLEDSAVYLCASSLDPQNYGYTFGSGTRLTVV.